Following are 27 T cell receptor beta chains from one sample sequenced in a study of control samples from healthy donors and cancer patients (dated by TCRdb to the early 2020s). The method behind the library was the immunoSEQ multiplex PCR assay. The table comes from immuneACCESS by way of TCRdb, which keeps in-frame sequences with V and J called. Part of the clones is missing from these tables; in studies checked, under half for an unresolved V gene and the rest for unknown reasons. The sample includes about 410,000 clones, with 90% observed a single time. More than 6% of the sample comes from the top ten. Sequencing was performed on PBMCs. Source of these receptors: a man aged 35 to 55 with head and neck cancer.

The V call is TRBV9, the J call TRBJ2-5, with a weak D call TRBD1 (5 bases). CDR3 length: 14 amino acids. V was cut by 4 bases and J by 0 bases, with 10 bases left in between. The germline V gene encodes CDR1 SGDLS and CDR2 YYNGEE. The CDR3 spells CASSLPDNQETQYF. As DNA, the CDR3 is TGTGCCAGCAGCCTCCCGGACAACCAAGAGACCCAGTACTTC. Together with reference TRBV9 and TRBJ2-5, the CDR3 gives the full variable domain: DSGVTQTPKHLITATGQRVTLRCSPRSGDLSVYWYQQSLDQGLQFLIQYYNGEERAKGNILERFSAQQFPDLHSELNLSSLELGDSALYFCASSLPDNQETQYFGPGTRLLVL.

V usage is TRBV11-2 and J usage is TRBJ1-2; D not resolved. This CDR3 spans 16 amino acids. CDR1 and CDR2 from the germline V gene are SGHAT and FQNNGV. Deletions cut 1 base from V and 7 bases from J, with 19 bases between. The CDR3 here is CASSLGPGLQDGGYTF. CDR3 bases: TGTGCCAGCAGCTTAGGACCTGGACTGCAGGATGGTGGCTACACCTTC.

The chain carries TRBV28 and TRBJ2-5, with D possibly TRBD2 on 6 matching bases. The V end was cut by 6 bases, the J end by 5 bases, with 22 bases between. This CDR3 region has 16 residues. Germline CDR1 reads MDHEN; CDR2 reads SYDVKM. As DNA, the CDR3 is TGTGCCAGCAGACCCGGACGGAGGGAGGTGTGGGAGACCCAGTACTTC. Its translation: CASRPGRREVWETQYF.

Written as DNA, the CDR3 is TGTGCCAGCAGCTTACAGGGGGCTAACTATGGCTACACCTTC. This codes for CASSLQGANYGYTF. The chain uses TRBV11-2 and TRBJ1-2, with TRBD1 matching over 7 bases. Per the germline V gene, CDR1 is SGHAT and CDR2 is FQNNGV. The CDR3 loop spans 14 amino acids. V dropped 2 bases and J dropped 0; count of bases not matched to a gene: 0.

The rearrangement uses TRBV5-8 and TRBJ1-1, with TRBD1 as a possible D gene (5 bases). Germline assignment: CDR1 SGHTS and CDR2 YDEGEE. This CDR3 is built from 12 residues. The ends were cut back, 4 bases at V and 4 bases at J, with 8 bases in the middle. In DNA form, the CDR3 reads TGTGCCAGCAGCCTAGGGACCACTGAAGCTTTCTTT. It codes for CASSLGTTEAFF.

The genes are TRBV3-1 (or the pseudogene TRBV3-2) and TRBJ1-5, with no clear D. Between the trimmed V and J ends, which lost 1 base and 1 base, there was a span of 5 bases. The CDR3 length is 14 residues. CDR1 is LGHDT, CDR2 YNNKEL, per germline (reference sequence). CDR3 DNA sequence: TGTGCCAGCAGCCAAGGCGGGAGCAATCAGCCCCAGCATTTT. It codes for CASSQGGSNQPQHF.

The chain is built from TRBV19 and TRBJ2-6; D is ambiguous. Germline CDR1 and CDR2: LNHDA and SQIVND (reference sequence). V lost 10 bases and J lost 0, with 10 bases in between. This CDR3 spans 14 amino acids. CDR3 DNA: TGTGCCAACCCGAGAAGCTCTGGGGCCAACGTCCTGACTTTC. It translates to CANPRSSGANVLTF.

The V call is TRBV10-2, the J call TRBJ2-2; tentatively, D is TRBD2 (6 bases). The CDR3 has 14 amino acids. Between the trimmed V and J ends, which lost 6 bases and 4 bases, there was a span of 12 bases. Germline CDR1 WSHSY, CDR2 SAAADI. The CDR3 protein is CASRATGGTGELFF. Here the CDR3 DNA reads TGCGCCAGCAGAGCCACCGGGGGCACCGGGGAGCTGTTTTTT.

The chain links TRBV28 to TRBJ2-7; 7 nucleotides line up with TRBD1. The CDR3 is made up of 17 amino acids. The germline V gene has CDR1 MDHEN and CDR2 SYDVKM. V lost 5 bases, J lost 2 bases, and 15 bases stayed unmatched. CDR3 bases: TGTGCCAGCAGTGATAGGGGACCGGGACAGTGGCCCTACGAGCAGTACTTC. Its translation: CASSDRGPGQWPYEQYF.

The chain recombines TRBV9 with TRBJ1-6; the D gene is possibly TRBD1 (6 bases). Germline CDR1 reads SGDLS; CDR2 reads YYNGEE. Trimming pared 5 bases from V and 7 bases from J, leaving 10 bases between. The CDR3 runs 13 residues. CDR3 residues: CASSLRGNSPLHF. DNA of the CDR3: TGTGCCAGCAGTTTGAGGGGGAATTCACCCCTCCACTTT. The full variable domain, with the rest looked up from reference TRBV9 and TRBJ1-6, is DSGVTQTPKHLITATGQRVTLRCSPRSGDLSVYWYQQSLDQGLQFLIQYYNGEERAKGNILERFSAQQFPDLHSELNLSSLELGDSALYFCASSLRGNSPLHFGNGTRLTVT.

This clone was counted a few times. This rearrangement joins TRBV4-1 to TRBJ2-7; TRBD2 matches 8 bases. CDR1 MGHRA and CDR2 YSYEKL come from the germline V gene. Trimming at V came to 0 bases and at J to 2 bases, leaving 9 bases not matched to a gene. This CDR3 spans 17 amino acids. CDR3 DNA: TGCGCCAGCAGCCAAGATCGGGAGGGACTACTGGCCTACGAGCAGTACTTC. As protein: CASSQDREGLLAYEQYF.

The CDR3, as DNA: TGTGCCAGCAGTTACTTCCGGGATGGGGATCAGCCCCAGCATTTT. It specifies CASSYFRDGDQPQHF. The V call is TRBV6-2 or TRBV6-3, the J call TRBJ1-5, with D uncertain. This CDR3 has 15 amino acids. Germline V gene sequence: CDR1 MNHEY, CDR2 SVGEGT. The V end lost 1 base, the J end lost 5 bases, and 12 bases lay between the germline ends.

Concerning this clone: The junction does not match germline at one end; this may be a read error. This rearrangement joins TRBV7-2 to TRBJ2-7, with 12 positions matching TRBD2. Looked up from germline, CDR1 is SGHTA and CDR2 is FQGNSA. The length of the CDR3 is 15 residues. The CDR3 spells CASRLGTSGSYEQYF. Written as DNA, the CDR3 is TGTGCCAGCAGATTAGGGACTAGCGGGTCCTACGAGCAGTACTTC.

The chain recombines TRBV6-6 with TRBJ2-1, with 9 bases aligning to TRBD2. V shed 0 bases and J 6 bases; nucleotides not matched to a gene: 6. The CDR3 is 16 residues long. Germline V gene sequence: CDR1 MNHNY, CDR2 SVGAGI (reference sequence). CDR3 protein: CASSYSMAGGPNEQFF. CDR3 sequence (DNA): TGTGCCAGCAGTTACTCGATGGCGGGAGGGCCCAATGAGCAGTTCTTC.

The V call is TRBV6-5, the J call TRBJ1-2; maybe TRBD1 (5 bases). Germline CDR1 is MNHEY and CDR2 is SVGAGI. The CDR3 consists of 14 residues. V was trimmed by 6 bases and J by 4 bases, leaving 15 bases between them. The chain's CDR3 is CASSTWGRTYGYTF. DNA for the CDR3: TGTGCCAGCAGCACTTGGGGCAGGACCTATGGCTACACCTTC.

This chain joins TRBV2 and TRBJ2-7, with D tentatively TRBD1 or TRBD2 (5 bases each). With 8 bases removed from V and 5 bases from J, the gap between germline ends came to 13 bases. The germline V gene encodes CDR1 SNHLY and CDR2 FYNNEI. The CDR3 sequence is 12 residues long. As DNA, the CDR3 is TGTGCCAGCCTCAGGAGAGGGGACGAGCAGTACTTC. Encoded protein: CASLRRGDEQYF.

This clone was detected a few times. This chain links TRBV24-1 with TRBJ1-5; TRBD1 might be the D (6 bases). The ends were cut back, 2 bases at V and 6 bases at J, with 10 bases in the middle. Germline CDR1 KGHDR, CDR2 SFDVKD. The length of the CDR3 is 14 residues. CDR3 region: CATSDSTGSQPQHF. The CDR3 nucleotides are TGTGCCACCAGTGATTCCACAGGGTCTCAGCCCCAGCATTTT.

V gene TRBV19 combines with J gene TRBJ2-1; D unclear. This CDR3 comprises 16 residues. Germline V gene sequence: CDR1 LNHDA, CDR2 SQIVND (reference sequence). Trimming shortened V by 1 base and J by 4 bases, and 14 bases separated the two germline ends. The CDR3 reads CASSIAAAVDYNEQFF. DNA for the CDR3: TGTGCCAGTAGTATAGCGGCGGCAGTGGATTACAATGAGCAGTTCTTC.

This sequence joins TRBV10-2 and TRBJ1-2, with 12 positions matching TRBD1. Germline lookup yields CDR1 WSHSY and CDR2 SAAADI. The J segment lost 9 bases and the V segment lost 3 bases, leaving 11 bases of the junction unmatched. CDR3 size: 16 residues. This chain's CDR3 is CASSDSPGTGGASYTF. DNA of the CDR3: TGCGCCAGCAGTGACTCCCCCGGGACAGGGGGCGCAAGCTACACCTTC.

In nucleotides, the CDR3 is TGTGCCAGCTCACCAAACCCCAACACCGGGGAGCTGTTTTTT. As protein: CASSPNPNTGELFF. The chain links TRBV18 to TRBJ2-2; D is unclear. The CDR3 is made up of 14 amino acids. Germline lookup yields CDR1 KGHSH and CDR2 LQKENI. V was cut by 2 bases and J by 2 bases, with 6 bases left in between.

CDR3 in DNA: TGTGCCAGCAGCTTCCCTAGGACACTAAGTTGGGGTGAGCAGTTCTTC. This translates into CASSFPRTLSWGEQFF. The V gene is TRBV7-8, the J gene TRBJ2-1; D possibly corresponds to TRBD1 (5 bases). Germline lookup yields CDR1 SGHVS and CDR2 FQNEAQ. Trimming left V 3 bases short and J 9 bases short, with 21 bases between. There are 16 residues in the CDR3.

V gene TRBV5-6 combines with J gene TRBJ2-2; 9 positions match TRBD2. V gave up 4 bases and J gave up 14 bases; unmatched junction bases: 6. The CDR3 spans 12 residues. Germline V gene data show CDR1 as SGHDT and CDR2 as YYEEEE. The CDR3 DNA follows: TGTGCCAGCAGCCCCGGGACTAGCTACCTGTTTTTT. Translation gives CASSPGTSYLFF.

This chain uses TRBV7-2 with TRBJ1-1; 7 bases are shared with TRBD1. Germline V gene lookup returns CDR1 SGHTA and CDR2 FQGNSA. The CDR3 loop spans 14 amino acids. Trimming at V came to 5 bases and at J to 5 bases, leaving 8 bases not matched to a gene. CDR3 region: CASSMGQRGTEAFF. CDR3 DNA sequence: TGTGCCAGCAGCATGGGACAGAGGGGGACTGAAGCTTTCTTT.

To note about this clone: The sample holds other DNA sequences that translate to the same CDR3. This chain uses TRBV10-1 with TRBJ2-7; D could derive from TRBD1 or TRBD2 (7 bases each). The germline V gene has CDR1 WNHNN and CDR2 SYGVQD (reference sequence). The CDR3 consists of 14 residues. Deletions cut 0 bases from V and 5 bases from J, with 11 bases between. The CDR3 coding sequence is TGCGCCAGCAGTGAGTCGCAGGGGGGGAACGAGCAGTACTTC. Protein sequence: CASSESQGGNEQYF.

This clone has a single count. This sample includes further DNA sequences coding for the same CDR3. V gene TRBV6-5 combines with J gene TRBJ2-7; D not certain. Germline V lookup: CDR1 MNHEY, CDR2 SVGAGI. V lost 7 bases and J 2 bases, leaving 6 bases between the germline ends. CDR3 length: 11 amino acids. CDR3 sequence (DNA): TGTGCCAGCACCCTCGCCTACGAGCAGTACTTC. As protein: CASTLAYEQYF.

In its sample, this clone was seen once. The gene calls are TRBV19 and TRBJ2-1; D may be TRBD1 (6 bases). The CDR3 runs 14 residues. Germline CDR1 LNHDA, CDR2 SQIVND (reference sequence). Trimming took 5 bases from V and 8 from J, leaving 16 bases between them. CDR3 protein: CASSPQGYGHEQFF. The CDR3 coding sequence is TGTGCCAGTAGTCCCCAGGGGTACGGGCATGAGCAGTTCTTC.

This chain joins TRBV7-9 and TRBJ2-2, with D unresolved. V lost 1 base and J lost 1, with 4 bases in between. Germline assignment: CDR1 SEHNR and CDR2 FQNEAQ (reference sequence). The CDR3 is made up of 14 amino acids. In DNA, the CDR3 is TGTGCCAGCAGCTTAGAAAAGAACACCGGGGAGCTGTTTTTT. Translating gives CASSLEKNTGELFF.